These 8 T cell receptor beta chains were sequenced from one sample in a study of shared clonotypes between healthy human individuals. Generated by immunoSEQ multiplex PCR, the TCRdb table keeps only in-frame clones and is missing some. This sample has approximately 2.5 million clones, with roughly 92% found just once. The sequencing sample was made of naive CD4+ T cells sorted from blood. The subset denotes: CD45RA+ positively selected. The receptors were sampled from a man between 18 and 35 years old in good health.

The CDR3 DNA sequence: TGTGCCAGCAGCCGGCGGCAGGACTACGAGCAGTACTTC. Amino acid sequence: CASSRRQDYEQYF. This chain connects TRBV6-5 to TRBJ2-7; D is unclear. CDR3 length equals 13 residues. The germline gives CDR1 MNHEY, CDR2 SVGAGI. V was pared by 6 bases and J by 3 bases, with 12 bases between.

J is TRBJ1-5 and V is TRBV28; D gene ambiguous. The ends were cut back, 3 bases at V and 0 bases at J, with 18 bases in the middle. Per the germline V gene, CDR1 is MDHEN and CDR2 is SYDVKM. The CDR3 has 18 residues. As DNA, the CDR3 is TGTGCCAGCAGTTTGCCCCGCTTGGGCGGGGATAGCAATCAGCCCCAGCATTTT. Residues: CASSLPRLGGDSNQPQHF. The variable domain in full, completed from reference TRBV28 and TRBJ1-5, reads DVKVTQSSRYLVKRTGEKVFLECVQDMDHENMFWYRQDPGLGLRLIYFSYDVKMKEKGDIPEGYSVSREKKERFSLILESASTNQTSMYLCASSLPRLGGDSNQPQHFGDGTRLSIL.

The gene calls are TRBV6-1 and TRBJ1-2, with D unclear. Deletions cut 4 bases from V and 2 bases from J, with 14 bases between. The CDR3 runs 15 residues. From germline, CDR1 is MNHNS and CDR2 SASEGT. This CDR3 reads CASSGARGRNYGYTF. In DNA, the CDR3 is TGTGCCAGCAGTGGGGCCCGCGGCCGGAACTATGGCTACACCTTC.

This clone was found a few times. The chain combines TRBV27 with TRBJ1-2, with D possibly being TRBD1 (5 bases). Germline V gives CDR1 MNHEY, CDR2 SMNVEV (reference sequence). V was trimmed by 6 bases and J by 3 bases, leaving 14 bases between them. The CDR3 runs to 14 residues. CDR3 amino acids: CASRLNGGDYGYTF. The CDR3 coding sequence is TGTGCCAGCAGACTGAACGGAGGGGACTATGGCTACACCTTC.

The genes are TRBV5-4 and TRBJ2-1; possible D gene TRBD2, 6 bases. The CDR3 length is 19 residues. Looked up from germline, CDR1 is SGHNT and CDR2 is YYREEE (reference sequence). V was trimmed by 2 bases and J by 1 base, leaving 22 bases between them. The CDR3 spells CASSFGGAGRLASYNEQFF. CDR3 DNA sequence: TGTGCCAGCAGCTTTGGGGGTGCGGGGAGGCTAGCTTCCTACAATGAGCAGTTCTTC.

The chain combines TRBV2 with TRBJ2-7; 12 bases map to TRBD2. The junction had 8 bases not matched to a gene; V was cut back by 4 bases and J by 4 bases. CDR1 is SNHLY and CDR2 is FYNNEI in the germline V gene. The CDR3 consists of 16 residues. The chain's CDR3 is CASSARRLAGGYEQYF. The DNA of the CDR3 is TGTGCCAGCAGTGCAAGGCGGCTAGCGGGAGGGTACGAGCAGTACTTC.

V usage is TRBV27 and J usage is TRBJ1-5; D remains unclear. The CDR3 has 14 residues. Germline lookup yields CDR1 MNHEY and CDR2 SMNVEV (reference sequence). V gave up 2 bases and J gave up 9 bases, with 14 bases separating them. CDR3 sequence reads: CASSLRDGIRPQHF. The DNA for the CDR3 is TGTGCCAGCAGTTTAAGGGATGGTATTCGGCCCCAGCATTTT.

This sequence joins TRBV14 and TRBJ2-1; 7 bases fit TRBD2. Germline trimming cut 2 bases from V and 10 bases from J; bases unmatched to any gene: 5. Germline-derived CDR1 and CDR2 are SGHDN and FVKESK. The CDR3 is made up of 13 amino acids. DNA for the CDR3: TGTGCCAGCAGCCAAATCCGGGGAGGGGAGCAGTTCTTC. This sequence encodes CASSQIRGGEQFF.